These T cell receptor beta chains were read from a single sample in a study of T cell repertoires in cytomegalovirus infection. Each CDR3 protein is one row after TCRdb ran MiXCR on the reads. This table has some 700,000 distinct CDR3 sequences, roughly a third appearing once. The material sequenced was PBMCs. Source of these receptors: a human donor in good health (CMV status not recorded). Some clones in this sample may be carry-over from other donors' samples. CDR3s include the opening cysteine and the closing phenylalanine or tryptophan. A D gene is named only where the DNA matches it firmly. Some rows mark clone size as missing; the rest say once, few, many or name a class of expanded clone.

D | J | V | size | DNA | CDR3
TRBD2 | TRBJ2-1 | TRBV9 | NA | TGTTCCAGCAGCGTAGGCAGCGGGACCTACAATGAGCAGTTCTTC | CSSSVGSGTYNEQFF
NA | TRBJ1-1 | TRBV28 | NA | TGTGCCAGCCTCCCACATATGAACACTGAAGCTTTCTTT | CASLPHMNTEAFF
TRBD1 | TRBJ1-1 | TRBV28 | few | TGTGCCAGCAGACGGACAGGGGATAGCACTGAAGCTTTCTTT | CASRRTGDSTEAFF
TRBD1 | TRBJ1-2 | TRBV27 | NA | TGTGCCAGCAGTTCGAACAGGGGCTTTAACTATGGCTACACCTTC | CASSSNRGFNYGYTF
NA | TRBJ1-5 | TRBV6-6 | NA | TGTGCCAGCAGTGGAGACGGAGGTCCCAATCAGCCCCAGCATTTT | CASSGDGGPNQPQHF
NA | TRBJ1-3 | TRBV28 | NA | TGTGCCAGCAGAGACTACACGGGCTCTGGAAACACCATATATTTT | CASRDYTGSGNTIYF
NA | TRBJ1-5 | TRBV2 | NA | TGTGCCAGCAGTAAAACGGGCAATCAGCCCCAGCATTTT | CASSKTGNQPQHF
NA | TRBJ2-1 | TRBV5-1 | NA | TGCGCCAGCAGCTTGGCCCAGAAAACCTCCTACAATGAGCAGTTCTTC | CASSLAQKTSYNEQFF
NA | TRBJ1-2 | TRBV24-1 | NA | TGTGCCACCAGTGATTCTCAGAGCTATGGCTACACCTTC | CATSDSQSYGYTF
TRBD1 | TRBJ2-7 | TRBV7-3 | NA | TGTGCCAGCAGCTTGTTCCGGGACAGGGCCTACGAGCAGTACTTC | CASSLFRDRAYEQYF
NA | TRBJ2-3 | TRBV7-9 | NA | TGTGCCAGCAGCTTAGAGCGCGGGTCGGCGTATACGCAGTATTTT | CASSLERGSAYTQYF
NA | TRBJ1-2 | TRBV6-2/TRBV6-3 | NA | TGTGCCAGCAGTCTACAGGGAGTTGGAAGCTATGGCTACACCTTC | CASSLQGVGSYGYTF
NA | TRBJ2-7 | TRBV5-1 | NA | TGCGCCAGCAGCTTGGAATGGATCCCCGAGCAGTACTTC | CASSLEWIPEQYF
NA | TRBJ2-5 | TRBV19 | few | TGTGCCAGTAGTACCCGGACAGTCCAAGAGACCCAGTACTTC | CASSTRTVQETQYF
NA | TRBJ1-2 | TRBV28 | few | TGTGCCAGCAGTCCAGGAACCACTAACTATGGCTACACCTTC | CASSPGTTNYGYTF
NA | TRBJ2-6 | TRBV10-3 | NA | TGTGCCATCAGTGAGTCGACCTCTGGGGCCAACGTCCTGACTTTC | CAISESTSGANVLTF
TRBD2 | TRBJ2-2 | TRBV5-4 | NA | TGTGCCAGCAGCCGGGGACTAGCGGGGGGCGAAAACACCGGGGAGCTGTTTTTT | CASSRGLAGGENTGELFF
NA | TRBJ1-2 | TRBV28 | NA | TGTGCCAGCAGTTCTCCTTCTGATGGCTACACCTTC | CASSSPSDGYTF
NA | TRBJ2-6 | TRBV3-1 | NA | TGTGCCAGCAGCCCCTGGGATCTCCAGGATAGCTCTGGGGCCAACGTCCTGACTTTC | CASSPWDLQDSSGANVLTF
TRBD2 | TRBJ2-1 | TRBV6-6 | few | TGTGCCAGCAGAAAATCCGGGGGGGGCGAGACTTACTACAATGAGCAGTTCTTC | CASRKSGGGETYYNEQFF
NA | TRBJ2-5 | TRBV28 | NA | TGTGCCAGTCCGGAGAGAGAGACCCAGTACTTC | CASPERETQYF
NA | TRBJ1-1 | TRBV6-5 | NA | TGTGCCAGCAAACTTTCGACAGGCAACACTGAAGCTTTCTTT | CASKLSTGNTEAFF
NA | TRBJ1-1 | TRBV6-2/TRBV6-3 | NA | TGTGCCAGCAGTTACACAGCGAGAGGCACTGAAGCTTTCTTT | CASSYTARGTEAFF
NA | TRBJ1-1 | TRBV6-1 | many | TGTGCCAGCAGTGAATCAAAAACTGAAGCTTTCTTT | CASSESKTEAFF
NA | TRBJ1-5 | TRBV6-6 | few | TGTGCCAGCATTCAGGGGCGTTATAGCAATCAGCCCCAGCATTTT | CASIQGRYSNQPQHF
NA | TRBJ2-5 | TRBV12-3/TRBV12-4 | NA | TGTGCCAGCAGTTTGGCCAAGGACTTGTACCAAGAGACCCAGTACTTC | CASSLAKDLYQETQYF
TRBD2 | TRBJ2-3 | TRBV11-2 | NA | TGTGCCAGCAGCTGGGGGGGAGCGGTGGGCACAGATACGCAGTATTTT | CASSWGGAVGTDTQYF
NA | TRBJ2-2 | TRBV28 | NA | TGTGCCAGCAGAATTTGTCCCTCGAACACCGGGGAGCTGTTTTTT | CASRICPSNTGELFF
TRBD1 | TRBJ1-1 | TRBV2 | few | TGTGCCAGCAGGGGCTGGACAGGGCGCACTGAAGCTTTCTTT | CASRGWTGRTEAFF
NA | TRBJ2-1 | TRBV6-6 | few | TGTGCCAGCAGTCCTGGGGTATCCTACAATGAGCAGTTCTTC | CASSPGVSYNEQFF
TRBD2 | TRBJ2-7 | TRBV7-2 | many | TGTGCCAGCAGCCCGACTAGGACTAGAGCCGTCTACGAGCAGTACTTC | CASSPTRTRAVYEQYF
TRBD2 | TRBJ2-7 | TRBV29-1 | few | TGCAGCGTTGCTTTACTAGCGGGAGGATTCTCCTACGAGCAGTACTTC | CSVALLAGGFSYEQYF
TRBD1 | TRBJ2-4 | TRBV5-6 | few | TGTGCCAGCAGCTCGACGGCCCAGGGGGCGGTCGGGCTCAAAAACATTCAGTACTTC | CASSSTAQGAVGLKNIQYF
NA | TRBJ1-5 | TRBV10-3 | NA | TGTGCCATCAGTGAGGACCGAACCTTCTTTCAGCCCCAGCATTTT | CAISEDRTFFQPQHF
NA | TRBJ2-1 | TRBV19 | NA | TGTGCCAGTAGTATGGGTCTGGGGGATGAGCAGTTCTTC | CASSMGLGDEQFF
TRBD2 | TRBJ2-7 | TRBV5-4 | NA | TGTGCCAGCAGCCCCGGGACGGGGGGAGTCTACGAGCAGTACTTC | CASSPGTGGVYEQYF
NA | TRBJ1-1 | TRBV7-6 | NA | TGTGCCAGCAGCTTAGAACCCCCAATTGTGGGCACTGAAGCTTTCTTT | CASSLEPPIVGTEAFF
NA | TRBJ2-5 | TRBV5-4 | NA | TGTGCCAGCAGCTTGGAAGCGTACCAAGAGACCCAGTACTTC | CASSLEAYQETQYF
TRBD2 | TRBJ2-1 | TRBV27 | NA | TGTGCCAGCAGTTTATGGGCTAGCGGGGTCTCCTACAATGAGCAGTTCTTC | CASSLWASGVSYNEQFF
NA | TRBJ2-7 | TRBV7-9 | few | TGTGCCAGCAGCGGACATACTACAGGAAACTACGAGCAGTACTTC | CASSGHTTGNYEQYF
TRBD1 | TRBJ2-6 | TRBV5-1 | NA | TGCGCCAGCAGCTTGACAGGGGCCGGGGCTTCTGGGGCCAACGTCCTGACTTTC | CASSLTGAGASGANVLTF
TRBD1 | TRBJ2-3 | TRBV28 | NA | TGTGCCAGCAGCCTTGTAGGGACAGGGGCGAGCACAGATACGCAGTATTTT | CASSLVGTGASTDTQYF